These T cell receptor beta chains were read from a single sample in a study of T cells in tumors after PD-1 blockade. Repertoires were generated with immunoSEQ multiplex PCR, while TCRdb's copy carries only in-frame clones and drops some. The table lists tens of thousands of clones, roughly 73% of them singletons, with approximately 24% in the top ten. This specimen was PBMCs, taken before anti-PD-1 treatment. These receptors were collected from a human donor with basal cell carcinoma. CDR3s include the opening cysteine and the closing phenylalanine or tryptophan. Each record gives: clone size, J gene, D gene, V gene, CDR3 DNA, CDR3 protein. D genes are given only for firm matches. Only part of the rows carry a size: once, few, many, or a class if the clone is expanded.

>.|TRBJ2-5|.|TRBV6-1
TGTGCCAGCAGTGAATCGGCTGGCTTGGAGACCCAGTACTTC
CASSESAGLETQYF
>few|TRBJ2-1|TRBD2|TRBV2
TGTCCCAGCTGTTACGGGGGGGCGCGGGAGGGGAGCTCCTACAATGAGCAGTTCTTC
CPSCYGGAREGSSYNEQFF
>.|TRBJ2-7|TRBD2|TRBV5-5
TGTGCCAGCAGCTTGGCCGGGACTAGCGGGGAGCACGAGCAGTACTTC
CASSLAGTSGEHEQYF
>.|TRBJ2-2|.|TRBV28
TGTGCCAGCAGTGTCGGGACCCCCGGGGAGCTGTTTTTT
CASSVGTPGELFF
>.|TRBJ1-5|.|TRBV3-1/TRBV3-2
TGTGCCAGCAGCTCCCTCCTGGGTGATCAGCCCCAGCATTTT
CASSSLLGDQPQHF
>.|TRBJ2-3|.|TRBV5-4
TGTGCCAGCAGCACCGAGACTAGCACAGATACGCAGTATTTT
CASSTETSTDTQYF
>few|TRBJ2-7|.|TRBV6-5
TGTGCCAGCAGTTTATACAGAACCTACGAGCAGTACTTC
CASSLYRTYEQYF
>.|TRBJ2-2|.|TRBV29-1
TGCAGCGCCGGGGGAGGAGGCGGGGAGCTGTTTTTT
CSAGGGGGELFF
>medium-sized|TRBJ2-1|TRBD2|TRBV7-6
TGTGCCAGCAGCTTTTTGACCGGGACTAGCGGCTACAATGAGCAGTTCTTC
CASSFLTGTSGYNEQFF
>.|TRBJ2-1|.|TRBV2
TGTGCCCCCTGTCATGGGGGGGCGGGGGCGGGGAGCTCCTACAATGAGCAGTTCTTC
CAPCHGGAGAGSSYNEQFF
>.|TRBJ2-7|.|TRBV6-5
TGTGCCAGCACCCCGTCGCTGGAGGAGCAGTACTTC
CASTPSLEEQYF
>.|TRBJ2-3|.|TRBV6-5
TGTGCCAGCAGTTACGACGGAACTAGCACAGATACGCAGTATTTT
CASSYDGTSTDTQYF
>few|TRBJ1-4|.|TRBV20-1
TGCAGTGCTAGGGGGATTGAAAAACTGTTTTTT
CSARGIEKLFF
>.|TRBJ1-6|.|TRBV5-1
TGCGCCAGCAGCAAGACTGAAAATTCACCCCTCCACTTT
CASSKTENSPLHF
>once|TRBJ2-2|.|TRBV24-1
TGTGCCACATCGACAGGGAGGGATACCGGGGAGCTGTTTTTT
CATSTGRDTGELFF
>.|TRBJ1-1|.|TRBV29-1
TGCAGCGTTCGGGGCGACCGAAATGTGAACACTGAAGCTTTCTTT
CSVRGDRNVNTEAFF
>few|TRBJ2-3|TRBD2|TRBV9
TGTGCCAGCAGCGCCCGACTAGCGGGATCCTCTAGCACAGATACGCAGTATTTT
CASSARLAGSSSTDTQYF
>.|TRBJ1-1|.|TRBV6-1
TGTGCCAGCAGTGATCCGTTTAGGGGTTGGGCGAACACTGAAGCTTTCTTT
CASSDPFRGWANTEAFF
>large|TRBJ1-1|TRBD1|TRBV14
TGTGCCAGCAGCCCTGACCCGGGACAGGGGGCGAGTGAAGCTTTCTTT
CASSPDPGQGASEAFF
>.|TRBJ2-7|TRBD1|TRBV5-1
TGCGCCAGCAGCACCGAACTGGGCAGGGGGCGGGACGAGCAGTACTTC
CASSTELGRGRDEQYF